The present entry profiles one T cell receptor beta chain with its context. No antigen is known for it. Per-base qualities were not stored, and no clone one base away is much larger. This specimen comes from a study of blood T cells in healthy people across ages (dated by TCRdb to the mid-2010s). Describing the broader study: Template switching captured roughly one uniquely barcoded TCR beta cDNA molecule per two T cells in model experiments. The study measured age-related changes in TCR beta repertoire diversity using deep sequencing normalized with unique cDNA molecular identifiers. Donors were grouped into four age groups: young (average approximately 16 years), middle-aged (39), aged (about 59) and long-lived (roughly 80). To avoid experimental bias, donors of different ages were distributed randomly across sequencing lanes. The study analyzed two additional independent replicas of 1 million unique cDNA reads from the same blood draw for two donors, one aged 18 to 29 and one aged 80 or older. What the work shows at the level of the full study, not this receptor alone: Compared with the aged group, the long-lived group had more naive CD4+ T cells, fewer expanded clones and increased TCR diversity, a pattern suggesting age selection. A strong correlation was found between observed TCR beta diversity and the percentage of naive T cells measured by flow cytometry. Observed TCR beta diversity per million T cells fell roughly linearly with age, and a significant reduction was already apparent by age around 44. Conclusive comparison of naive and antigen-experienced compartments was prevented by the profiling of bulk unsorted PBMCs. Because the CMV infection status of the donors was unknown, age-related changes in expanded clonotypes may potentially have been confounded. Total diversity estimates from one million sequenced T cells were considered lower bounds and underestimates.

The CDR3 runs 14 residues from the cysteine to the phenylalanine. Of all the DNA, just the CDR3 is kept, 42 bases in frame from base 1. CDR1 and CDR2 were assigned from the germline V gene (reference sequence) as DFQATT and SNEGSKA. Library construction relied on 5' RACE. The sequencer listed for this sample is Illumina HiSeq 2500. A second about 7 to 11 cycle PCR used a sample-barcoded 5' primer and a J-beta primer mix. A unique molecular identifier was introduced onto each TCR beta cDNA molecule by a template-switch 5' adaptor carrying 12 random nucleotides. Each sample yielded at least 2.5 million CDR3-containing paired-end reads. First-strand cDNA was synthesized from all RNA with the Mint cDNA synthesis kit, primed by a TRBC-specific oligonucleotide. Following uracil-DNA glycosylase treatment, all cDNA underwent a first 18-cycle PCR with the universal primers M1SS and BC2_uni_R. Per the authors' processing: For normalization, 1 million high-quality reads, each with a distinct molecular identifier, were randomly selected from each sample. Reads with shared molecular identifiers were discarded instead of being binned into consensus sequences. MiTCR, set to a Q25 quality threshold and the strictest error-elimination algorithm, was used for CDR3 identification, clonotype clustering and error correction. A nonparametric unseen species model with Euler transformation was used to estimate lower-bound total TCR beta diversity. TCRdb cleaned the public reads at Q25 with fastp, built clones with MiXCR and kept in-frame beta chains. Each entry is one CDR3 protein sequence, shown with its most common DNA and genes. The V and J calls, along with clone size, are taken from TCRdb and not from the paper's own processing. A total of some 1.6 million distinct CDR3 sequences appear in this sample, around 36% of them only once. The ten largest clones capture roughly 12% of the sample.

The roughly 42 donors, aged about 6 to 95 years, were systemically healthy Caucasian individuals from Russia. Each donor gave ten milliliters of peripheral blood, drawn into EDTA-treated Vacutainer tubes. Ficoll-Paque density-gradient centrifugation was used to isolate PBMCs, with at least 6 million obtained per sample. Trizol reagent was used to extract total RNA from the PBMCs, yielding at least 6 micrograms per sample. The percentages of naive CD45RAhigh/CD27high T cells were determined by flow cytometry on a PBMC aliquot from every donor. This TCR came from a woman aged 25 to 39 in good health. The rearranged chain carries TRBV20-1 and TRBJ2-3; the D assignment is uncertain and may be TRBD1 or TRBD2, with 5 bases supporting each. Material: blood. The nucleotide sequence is TGCAGCCTTTTGGGGACGGCGATCACAGATACGCAGTATTTT. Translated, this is CSLLGTAITDTQYF.